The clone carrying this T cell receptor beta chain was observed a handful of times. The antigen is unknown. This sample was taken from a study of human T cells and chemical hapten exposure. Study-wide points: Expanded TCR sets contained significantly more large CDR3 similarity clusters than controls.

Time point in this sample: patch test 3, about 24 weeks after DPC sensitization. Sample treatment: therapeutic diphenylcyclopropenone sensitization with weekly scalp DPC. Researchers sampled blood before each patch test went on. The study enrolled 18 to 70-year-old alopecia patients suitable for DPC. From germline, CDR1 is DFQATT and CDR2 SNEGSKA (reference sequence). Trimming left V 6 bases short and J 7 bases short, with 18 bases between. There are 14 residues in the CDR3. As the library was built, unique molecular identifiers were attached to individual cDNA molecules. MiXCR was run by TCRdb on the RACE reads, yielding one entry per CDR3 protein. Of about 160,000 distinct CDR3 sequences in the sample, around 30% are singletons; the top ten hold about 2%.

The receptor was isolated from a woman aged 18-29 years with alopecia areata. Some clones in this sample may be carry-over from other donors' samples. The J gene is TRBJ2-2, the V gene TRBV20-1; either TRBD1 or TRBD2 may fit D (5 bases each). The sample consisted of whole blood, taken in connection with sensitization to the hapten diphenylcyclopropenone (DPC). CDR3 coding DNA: TGCAGTGCAACGGGACCGCAAAAGGGCGGGGAGCTGTTTTTT. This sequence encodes CSATGPQKGGELFF.